These T cell receptor beta chains were read from a single sample in a study of siplizumab effects on memory and regulatory T cells. Profiling relied on immunoSEQ multiplex PCR, and the TCRdb table lists in-frame clones only, not all of them. The table has around 95,000 clones, approximately 91% seen once. The sequenced sample was CD4+ T cells sorted from blood. The receptors come from a human donor in good health. The CDR3 runs from the conserved cysteine through the conserved F or W. The order of the fields is D gene, J gene, V gene, clone size, CDR3 DNA, CDR3 protein. D genes are given only for firm matches. Size tells how often a clone was seen (once, few, many) or the class of an expanded clone, and some rows leave it out.

>TRBD2|TRBJ2-5|TRBV11-3|NA
TGTGCCAGCAGCCTGGGTAGCGGGGGGGCGACCCAGTACTTC
CASSLGSGGATQYF
>NA|TRBJ1-1|TRBV13|once
TGTGCCAGCAGCTTCAGAAGGCAGAACACTGAAGCTTTCTTT
CASSFRRQNTEAFF
>NA|TRBJ1-6|TRBV27|few
TGTGCCAGCAGTTTATCCCGGGGTTCACCCCTCCACTTT
CASSLSRGSPLHF
>NA|TRBJ2-5|TRBV7-9|NA
TGTGCCAGCAGCTTAGTCGTCGAACCACCAGAGACCCAGTACTTC
CASSLVVEPPETQYF
>NA|TRBJ2-2|TRBV12-5|few
TGTGCTAGTGGTTTGACCATCACTGGAAAGAACACCGGGGAGCTGTTTTTT
CASGLTITGKNTGELFF
>NA|TRBJ1-2|TRBV6-5|NA
TGTGCCAGCAGTTACGAGGCAGGGGAGAACTATGGCTACACCTTC
CASSYEAGENYGYTF
>NA|TRBJ2-1|TRBV7-3|NA
TGTGCCAGCAGCTTACAGGGCAGGAATGAGCAGTTCTTC
CASSLQGRNEQFF
>NA|TRBJ1-1|TRBV7-3|NA
TGTGCCAGCAGCTTAGGGCGGTTGAACACTGAAGCTTTCTTT
CASSLGRLNTEAFF
>NA|TRBJ1-2|TRBV19|few
TGTGCCAGTAGTATAAAGTCGAAAGTAGCGGTAGGCTACACCTTC
CASSIKSKVAVGYTF
>NA|TRBJ2-3|TRBV7-2|NA
TGTGCCAGCAGCTTTTCATTGGGTACAACAGATACGCAGTATTTT
CASSFSLGTTDTQYF
>NA|TRBJ1-5|TRBV7-2|NA
TGTGCCAGCAGCTTAGCGCAACGTGGAAGCAATCAGCCCCAGCATTTT
CASSLAQRGSNQPQHF
>NA|TRBJ2-2|TRBV7-2|NA
TGTGCCAGCAGCTTAGCTTTCAGGGGGGACACCGGGGAGCTGTTTTTT
CASSLAFRGDTGELFF
>NA|TRBJ2-1|TRBV18|NA
TGTGCCAGCTCACCACTCAATTCCAGGAACGGTGAGCAGTTCTTC
CASSPLNSRNGEQFF
>NA|TRBJ1-6|TRBV6-4|NA
TGTGCCAGCAGCCCACCGGGACGAACTAATTCACCCCTCCACTTT
CASSPPGRTNSPLHF
>TRBD1|TRBJ1-2|TRBV5-1|NA
TGCGCCAGCAGTTTATTACAGGGGGAAGGCTACACCTTC
CASSLLQGEGYTF
>NA|TRBJ1-4|TRBV6-4|NA
TGTGCCAGCAGTGAGTCGGGGCAGGGGAATGAAAAACTGTTTTTT
CASSESGQGNEKLFF
>NA|TRBJ1-1|TRBV11-2|NA
TGTGCCAGCAGCGCATTTAGGACTGAAGCTTTCTTT
CASSAFRTEAFF
>NA|TRBJ1-3|TRBV28|NA
TGTGCCAGCAGTTTAGAGGCGATTGGGGGAAACACCATATATTTT
CASSLEAIGGNTIYF
>NA|TRBJ1-1|TRBV5-1|NA
TGCGCCAGCACCAGAAACGGGGGGGCGGATGAAGCTTTCTTT
CASTRNGGADEAFF
>NA|TRBJ2-7|TRBV6-5|NA
TGTGCCAGCAGGCGAGCCGGGACGGGCTACGAGCAGTACTTC
CASRRAGTGYEQYF
>TRBD1|TRBJ1-5|TRBV7-2|NA
TGTGCCAGCAGCTTAGGCCCAGGGGGCGGGCAGCCCCAGCATTTT
CASSLGPGGGQPQHF
>TRBD2|TRBJ2-1|TRBV4-3|NA
TGCGCCAGCAGCCAAGAGCTAGCGGGGGGCTTCAATGAGCAGTTCTTC
CASSQELAGGFNEQFF
>TRBD1|TRBJ1-6|TRBV5-1|NA
TGCGCCAGCAGCTTACGGGACAGGGACAATTCACCCCTCCACTTT
CASSLRDRDNSPLHF
>NA|TRBJ1-2|TRBV19|few
TGTGCCAGTAGTATAGAATTGGGGAATGGCTACACCTTC
CASSIELGNGYTF
>NA|TRBJ1-5|TRBV2|NA
TGTGCCAGCAGTGACCCGGACGTGAAGCCCCAGCATTTT
CASSDPDVKPQHF
>TRBD1|TRBJ1-2|TRBV5-4|NA
TGTGCCAGCACCACAGGGGGCGAGGGCTATGGCTACACCTTC
CASTTGGEGYGYTF
>NA|TRBJ2-3|TRBV14|NA
TGTGCCAGCAGCCAAAAAACCGCCACAGATACGCAGTATTTT
CASSQKTATDTQYF
>NA|TRBJ2-3|TRBV20-1|NA
TGCAGTGCTAGTGGGGAAGATACGCAGTATTTT
CSASGEDTQYF
>NA|TRBJ2-7|TRBV5-4|NA
TGTGCCAGCAGCTCCTACTATAGCTCCTACGAGCAGTACTTC
CASSSYYSSYEQYF
>NA|TRBJ1-3|TRBV11-1|NA
TGTGCCAGCCGCAGCGGAAACACCATATATTTT
CASRSGNTIYF